The entry below describes one T cell receptor (beta chain). These data belong to a study of T cell changes during pregnancy in multiple sclerosis. The CDR3 is 15 amino acids. Germline CDR1 and CDR2: SGHRS and YFSETQ. V shed 4 bases and J shed 0 bases, with 13 bases lying between them. Generated by immunoSEQ multiplex PCR, the TCRdb table keeps only in-frame clones and is missing some. The sample yields roughly 89,000 clones, 90% to 95% seen once. The starting material was peripheral blood, obtained in the third trimester of pregnancy. The genes are TRBV5-1 and TRBJ1-1; D is unresolved. This receptor was identified in a female donor with multiple sclerosis, enrolled in a pregnancy study. CDR3 nucleotide sequence: TGCGCCAGCAGCCGGTCTCTAGGTTTGAACACTGAAGCTTTCTTT. Amino acids: CASSRSLGLNTEAFF.